Each of the 21 T cell receptor beta chains below was sequenced from the same sample in a study of T-cell memory formation after mild COVID-19. Each CDR3 protein is one row after TCRdb ran MiXCR on the 5' RACE reads. The data contain around 250,000 distinct CDR3 sequences, roughly 17% of them singletons. Sample: PBMCs or a T cell subset sorted from them (not recorded which). These receptors all come from a young man who had mild COVID-19 (a few samples of this study predate the infection). Cell type and time point are not known.

The gene calls are TRBV6-5 and TRBJ2-1, with D unclear. The CDR3 contains 12 residues. Trimming left V 8 bases short and J 4 bases short, with 9 bases between. CDR1 is MNHEY and CDR2 is SVGAGI in the germline V gene. CDR3 in DNA: TGTGCCAGCGGTCCGGGTTACAATGAGCAGTTCTTC. Translation gives CASGPGYNEQFF.

The CDR3 region is CASSLDPTDTQYF. DNA for the CDR3: TGTGCCAGCAGCTTAGACCCCACAGATACGCAGTATTTT. The chain is built from TRBV7-9 and TRBJ2-3; D is unclear. The CDR3 has 13 amino acids. The V gene's germline CDR1 is SEHNR and CDR2 FQNEAQ (reference sequence). With 1 base removed from V and 2 bases from J, the gap between germline ends came to 4 bases.

The rearrangement uses TRBV7-9 and TRBJ1-4, with no clear D. Per the germline V gene, CDR1 is SEHNR and CDR2 is FQNEAQ (reference sequence). With 5 bases removed from V and 8 bases from J, the gap between germline ends came to 12 bases. The CDR3 runs to 13 residues. The CDR3 protein is CASSPREGEKLFF. CDR3 bases: TGTGCCAGCAGCCCCCGGGAAGGGGAAAAACTGTTTTTT.

A few counts support this clonotype. The chain links TRBV6-5 to TRBJ1-2; 8 nucleotides agree with TRBD1. The V gene's germline CDR1 is MNHEY and CDR2 SVGAGI. This CDR3 region has 14 residues. J was trimmed by 3 bases and V by 5 bases; bases with no gene match: 5. The CDR3 protein is CASSMDREDYGYTF. DNA for the CDR3: TGTGCCAGCAGTATGGACAGGGAGGACTATGGCTACACCTTC.

The chain combines TRBV25-1 with TRBJ1-1, with a tentative D call TRBD1 (6 bases). Trimming took off 3 bases at V and 5 bases at J, with 19 bases between the two ends. From germline, CDR1 is MGHDK and CDR2 SYGVNS. The CDR3 totals 16 residues. The CDR3: CASSDQSLGAGTEAFF. In nucleotides, the CDR3 is TGTGCCAGCAGTGACCAGAGTTTGGGGGCTGGGACTGAAGCTTTCTTT.

The chain combines TRBV5-1 with TRBJ2-3; 7 nucleotides line up with TRBD2. Per the germline V gene, CDR1 is SGHRS and CDR2 is YFSETQ. CDR3 length: 16 residues. With 3 bases clipped from V and 2 bases from J, the junction kept 9 bases outside the gene matches. The CDR3 coding sequence is TGCGCCAGCAGCTACTTTGCGGGGGACTTCACAGATACGCAGTATTTT. Amino acid sequence: CASSYFAGDFTDTQYF.

The chain links TRBV11-2 to TRBJ2-7; tentatively, D is TRBD2 (5 bases). Per the germline V gene, CDR1 is SGHAT and CDR2 is FQNNGV. The CDR3 totals 14 residues. Trimming removed 1 base from V and 0 bases from J, with 7 bases in between. The CDR3 here is CASSLVRGSYEQYF. The CDR3 coding sequence is TGTGCCAGCAGCTTAGTACGGGGCTCCTACGAGCAGTACTTC.

This clonotype was seen only a few times. The rearrangement links TRBV6-5 to TRBJ1-2; D is undetermined. V dropped 2 bases and J dropped 5 bases, with 9 bases sitting between them. This CDR3 spans 13 amino acids. Germline loops: CDR1 MNHEY, CDR2 SVGAGI. CDR3 sequence (DNA): TGTGCCAGCAGTTACGGTGGCGAATATGGCTACACCTTC. Translated, it gives CASSYGGEYGYTF.

The chain carries TRBV7-9 and TRBJ1-1; TRBD1 matches 8 bases. Losses at the gene ends were 6 bases for V and 6 bases for J; bases not matched to a gene: 6. This CDR3 contains 13 residues. CDR1 and CDR2 from the germline V gene are SEHNR and FQNEAQ (reference sequence). The CDR3 DNA follows: TGTGCCAGCAGTTTCCAGGGGGCCTCTGAAGCTTTCTTT. It encodes CASSFQGASEAFF.

The chain has TRBV6-2 or TRBV6-3 and TRBJ2-1; 8 bases match TRBD1. Germline V CDR1 and CDR2: MNHEY, SVGEGT. The CDR3 contains 17 residues. J was trimmed by 0 bases and V by 6 bases; bases with no gene match: 10. The CDR3 DNA sequence: TGTGCCAGCAGCCCTCCTACAGGGGGAAGCTCCTACAATGAGCAGTTCTTC. As protein: CASSPPTGGSSYNEQFF.

At least ten counts were recorded for this clonotype. The V gene is TRBV11-2, the J gene TRBJ2-5; the D is unclear. CDR1 SGHAT and CDR2 FQNNGV come from the germline V gene. There are 14 residues in the CDR3. V was clipped by 0 bases and J by 5 bases, with 10 bases between them. Written as DNA, the CDR3 is TGTGCCAGCAGCTTAGATATCGTTTACGAGACCCAGTACTTC. It specifies CASSLDIVYETQYF.

This clonotype showed up just a few times. The chain employs TRBV15 and TRBJ2-2; D gene uncertain. There are 14 residues in the CDR3. Germline V CDR1 and CDR2: LNHNV, YYDKDF (reference sequence). Trimming removed 11 bases from V and 3 bases from J, with 16 bases in between. CDR3 nucleotide sequence: TGTGCCGCCCACGAGATTGGGGACACCGGGGAGCTGTTTTTT. Residues: CAAHEIGDTGELFF.

This clonotype was observed many times. The chain carries TRBV6-2 or TRBV6-3 and TRBJ2-1; 9 bases are a match to TRBD2. In germline, CDR1 is MNHEY, CDR2 SVGEGT. After removal of 2 bases from V and 7 bases from J, the junction contained 6 bases not matched to a gene. This CDR3 is built from 15 residues. This CDR3 reads CASSYTGSGGNEQFF. The DNA of the CDR3 is TGTGCCAGCAGTTACACCGGTAGCGGGGGTAATGAGCAGTTCTTC.

The rearrangement links TRBV12-3 or TRBV12-4 to TRBJ2-5; D is ambiguous. The CDR3 totals 13 residues. Trimming took off 5 bases at V and 1 base at J, with 8 bases between the two ends. The CDR3 reads CASSVNVQETQYF. CDR3 DNA: TGTGCCAGCAGTGTTAACGTCCAAGAGACCCAGTACTTC.

The J gene is TRBJ2-2, the V gene TRBV7-6; 7 nucleotides match TRBD1. The V and J ends lost 2 bases and 0 bases, in that order; junction bases with no gene match: 3. Germline values: CDR1 SGHVS, CDR2 FNYEAQ. This CDR3 is built from 16 residues. In DNA, the CDR3 is TGTGCCAGCAGCTTACAGACAGGGTCGAACACCGGGGAGCTGTTTTTT. This gives the protein CASSLQTGSNTGELFF. The whole variable domain, remainder taken from reference TRBV7-6 and TRBJ2-2, is GAGVSQSPRYKVTKRGQDVALRCDPISGHVSLYWYRQALGQGPEFLTYFNYEAQQDKSGLPNDRFSAERPEGSISTLTIQRTEQRDSAMYRCASSLQTGSNTGELFFGEGSRLTVL.

This clonotype was found a few times. V and J are TRBV9 and TRBJ2-1, with 7 nucleotides matching TRBD2. The V gene's germline CDR1 is SGDLS and CDR2 YYNGEE. CDR3 length: 16 amino acids. The ends lost 1 base at V and 1 base at J; junction bases unmatched: 5. Here the CDR3 reads CASSVLAGVSYNEQFF. CDR3 bases: TGTGCCAGCAGCGTACTGGCGGGGGTATCCTACAATGAGCAGTTCTTC.

This clonotype was counted many times. The chain joins TRBV20-1 to TRBJ2-5; unclear D gene. The CDR3 sequence is 13 residues long. V dropped 3 bases and J dropped 5 bases, with 13 bases sitting between them. Germline CDR1 and CDR2: DFQATT and SNEGSKA (reference sequence). The CDR3 region has the DNA TGCAGTGCTAGTCTTCCAGATCCGGAGACCCAGTACTTC. This sequence encodes CSASLPDPETQYF.

This clonotype has just a few counts. This sequence joins TRBV4-2 and TRBJ2-3; 10 bases map to TRBD2. CDR3 length: 16 residues. Germline V gene lookup returns CDR1 LGHNA and CDR2 YNFKEQ. The junction had 10 bases not matched to a gene; V was cut back by 0 bases and J by 10 bases. The CDR3 loop is CASSQDPSGGAGSQYF. As DNA, the CDR3 is TGTGCCAGCAGCCAAGATCCGAGCGGGGGGGCCGGTTCGCAGTATTTT.

This chain links TRBV18 with TRBJ1-5, with TRBD1 identical over 7 bases. CDR3 size: 13 residues. Germline V gene data show CDR1 as KGHSH and CDR2 as LQKENI. The junction had 7 bases not matched to a gene; V was cut back by 2 bases and J by 12 bases. CDR3 in amino acids: CASSPDRERDQHF. The CDR3, as DNA: TGTGCCAGCTCACCAGACAGGGAAAGGGACCAGCATTTT.

This clonotype showed up many times. This chain connects TRBV7-9 to TRBJ2-5; 7 nucleotides agree with TRBD1. The J segment lost 1 base and the V segment lost 3 bases, leaving 2 bases of the junction unmatched. The CDR3 is made up of 14 amino acids. CDR1 SEHNR and CDR2 FQNEAQ come from the germline V gene (reference sequence). Here the CDR3 DNA reads TGTGCCAGCAGCTTGGGACAGCTCCAAGAGACCCAGTACTTC. Translation: CASSLGQLQETQYF. The complete variable domain, with remaining parts taken from reference TRBV7-9 and TRBJ2-5, reads DTGVSQNPRHKITKRGQNVTFRCDPISEHNRLYWYRQTLGQGPEFLTYFQNEAQLEKSRLLSDRFSAERPKGSFSTLEIQRTEQGDSAMYLCASSLGQLQETQYFGPGTRLLVL.

This clonotype appeared a few times. The chain couples TRBV18 to TRBJ1-1; the match to TRBD1 covers 8 bases. The germline V gene encodes CDR1 KGHSH and CDR2 LQKENI. The V segment lost 1 base and the J segment 4 bases; nucleotides outside the gene matches: 5. This CDR3 has 15 amino acids. CDR3 loop: CASSPLGQGTTEAFF. The CDR3 nucleotides are TGTGCCAGCTCACCACTAGGACAGGGAACCACTGAAGCTTTCTTT.